This T cell receptor (beta chain) was recovered during a study of blood T cell repertoires in COVID-19. Study overall: Collection of acute and convalescent COVID-19 samples took place in the United States, Italy and Spain.

The germline V gene has CDR1 MNHEY and CDR2 SMNVEV (reference sequence). This CDR3 is built from 15 residues. V dropped 0 bases and J dropped 0 bases, with 9 bases sitting between them. Sequencing was performed with immunoSEQ multiplex PCR; in TCRdb, only in-frame clones are kept and a portion is missing. The data show approximately 200,000 clones, 85% seen once. Donors in Cohort 3 counted as recovered after two negative PCRs, clearance, or symptom resolution. The sequenced sample consisted of PBMCs or T cells enriched from blood (not recorded which). The chain combines TRBV27 with TRBJ2-7; D is possibly TRBD1 (5 bases). The origin of this receptor is a man in his forties who had recovered from COVID-19. CDR3 nucleotides: TGTGCCAGCAGTTTATCAGCCACAGGCTCCTACGAGCAGTACTTC. Translated, it gives CASSLSATGSYEQYF.